These 3 T cell receptor beta chains came from one sample sequenced in a study of T cells after yellow fever vaccination. Using its own MiXCR run on the 5' RACE reads, TCRdb lists one record per CDR3 protein. Counted here are 200,000 to 300,000 distinct CDR3 sequences, about an eighth occurring once; the ten biggest clones make up 0.5% to 0.6%. The sample consisted of CD4+ T cells sorted from PBMCs, taken 45 days after the yellow fever booster vaccination. These receptors originate from a man aged 25-45 years who received the YFV17D yellow fever vaccine.

The V and J genes are TRBV11-1 and TRBJ2-3; unclear D gene. This CDR3 spans 13 amino acids. The germline gives CDR1 SGHAT, CDR2 FQDESV (reference sequence). The V end was cut by 0 bases, the J end by 3 bases, with 4 bases between. The CDR3 loop is CASSLAWTDTQYF. Written as DNA, the CDR3 is TGTGCCAGCAGCTTAGCGTGGACAGATACGCAGTATTTT.

This clonotype has just a few counts. V gene TRBV25-1 combines with J gene TRBJ1-1; tentative D call: TRBD1 (6 bases). V dropped 6 bases and J dropped 6 bases, with 8 bases sitting between them. This CDR3 has 11 amino acids. Germline V gene lookup returns CDR1 MGHDK and CDR2 SYGVNS. For the CDR3, the DNA is TGTGCCAGCAGCACAGGGTCTGAAGCTTTCTTT. It is translated as CASSTGSEAFF.

The CDR3 loop is CASSRRQSLSGRTDTQYF. Here the CDR3 DNA reads TGCGCCAGCAGCCGAAGACAATCCCTTAGCGGGAGAACAGATACGCAGTATTTT. The chain has TRBV4-3 and TRBJ2-3; 9 nucleotides align to TRBD2. With 4 bases clipped from V and 3 bases from J, the junction kept 14 bases outside the gene matches. CDR3 length: 18 residues. Per germline, CDR1 LGHNA and CDR2 YSLEER.